These T cell receptor beta chains were read from a single sample in a study of blood T cell repertoires in COVID-19. The data were produced by immunoSEQ multiplex PCR, yet TCRdb's version contains in-frame clones alone and is incomplete. The sample yields 200,000 to 300,000 clones, about 86% seen once. The sample taken for sequencing was peripheral blood. The origin of the receptors is a man under 40 with active or convalescent COVID-19. Each CDR3 is given with its conserved first and last residue. D genes are given only for firm matches. Size tells how often a clone was seen (once, few, many) or the class of an expanded clone, and some rows leave it out.

TRBV4-1,TRBJ2-4,.,.,CASSQDYGRSGTGKNIQYF,TGCGCCAGCAGCCAAGATTATGGGAGGAGCGGGACAGGCAAAAACATTCAGTACTTC
TRBV6-2/TRBV6-3,TRBJ2-5,.,TRBD2,CASSRLSGGAGETQYF,TGTGCCAGCAGTCGCCTGAGCGGGGGGGCAGGGGAGACCCAGTACTTC
TRBV19,TRBJ2-1,.,TRBD2,CASRVAGGPNEQFF,TGTGCCAGTAGGGTGGCGGGGGGGCCTAATGAGCAGTTCTTC
TRBV2,TRBJ2-3,few,TRBD1,CASTTQSGTGGPNADTQYF,TGTGCCAGTACCACGCAGAGCGGGACAGGGGGCCCAAATGCAGATACGCAGTATTTT
TRBV6-2/TRBV6-3,TRBJ1-5,few,.,CASSYSAYSNQPQHF,TGTGCCAGCAGTTACTCAGCGTATAGCAATCAGCCCCAGCATTTT
TRBV3-1/TRBV3-2,TRBJ2-7,.,TRBD1,CASSRRQGEQYF,TGTGCCAGCAGCCGTCGACAGGGCGAGCAGTACTTC
TRBV6-4,TRBJ2-5,.,TRBD2,CASSDRAGEQETQYF,TGTGCCAGCAGTGACCGTGCGGGGGAACAAGAGACCCAGTACTTC
TRBV10-3,TRBJ1-2,once,.,CAISENSINYGYTF,TGTGCCATCAGTGAGAACAGTATTAACTATGGCTACACCTTC
TRBV18,TRBJ1-4,.,.,CASSPWGQGLATNEKLFF,TGTGCCAGCTCACCGTGGGGCCAGGGACTTGCAACTAATGAAAAACTGTTTTTT
TRBV5-1,TRBJ1-2,once,.,CASSLEAIPREYYGYTF,TGCGCCAGCAGCTTGGAGGCCATCCCCCGGGAGTACTATGGCTACACCTTC
TRBV5-1,TRBJ1-3,few,.,CASSFSGWGAAGNTIYF,TGCGCCAGCAGCTTTTCGGGCTGGGGAGCGGCTGGAAACACCATATATTTT
TRBV7-9,TRBJ1-3,.,.,CASSLGDWAGNTIYF,TGTGCCAGCAGCTTAGGGGACTGGGCTGGAAACACCATATATTTT
TRBV11-1,TRBJ2-7,.,TRBD1,CASSVYKGQGYEQYF,TGTGCCAGCAGCGTATACAAGGGACAGGGCTACGAGCAGTACTTC
TRBV30,TRBJ1-1,.,.,CAWIDGQPTIEAFF,TGTGCCTGGATTGACGGACAGCCAACGATTGAAGCTTTCTTT
TRBV5-6,TRBJ2-1,once,TRBD1,CASSPSYGTAYNEQFF,TGTGCCAGCAGTCCCTCATACGGGACAGCGTACAATGAGCAGTTCTTC
TRBV7-6,TRBJ1-5,few,.,CASSRDISNQPQHF,TGTGCCAGCAGCCGGGACATTAGCAATCAGCCCCAGCATTTT
TRBV19,TRBJ2-7,.,.,CASSTNTPGQSYEQYF,TGTGCCAGTAGTACCAACACTCCGGGTCAAAGCTACGAGCAGTACTTC
TRBV11-2,TRBJ2-7,few,.,CASSHFFSRMYEQYF,TGTGCCAGCAGTCACTTTTTTAGCCGAATGTACGAGCAGTACTTC
TRBV5-4,TRBJ2-1,.,TRBD2,CASSSEKRGIDEQFF,TGTGCCAGCAGCTCAGAAAAGCGGGGGATCGATGAGCAGTTCTTC
TRBV10-2,TRBJ2-6,.,TRBD1,CATLSQGSSLGANVLTF,TGCGCCACACTGTCACAGGGGAGTTCCTTGGGGGCCAACGTCCTGACTTTC
TRBV14,TRBJ1-1,.,TRBD1,CASSPRRGPLNTEAFF,TGTGCCAGCAGCCCCCGGAGGGGGCCATTGAACACTGAAGCTTTCTTT
TRBV11-2,TRBJ1-2,.,.,CASSLDHRVCTF,TGTGCCAGCAGCTTAGATCACCGGGTCTGCACCTTC
TRBV5-1,TRBJ1-3,.,.,CASSRDSPGLNSGNTIYF,TGCGCCAGCAGTCGGGATTCACCGGGACTCAACTCTGGAAACACCATATATTTT
TRBV4-2,TRBJ2-3,.,TRBD2,CASSQETPGGGTDTQYF,TGTGCCAGCAGCCAAGAAACTCCCGGGGGGGGCACAGATACGCAGTATTTT
TRBV6-5,TRBJ1-1,.,TRBD1,CASSTRQGITEAFF,TGTGCCAGCAGTACCCGACAGGGGATTACTGAAGCTTTCTTT
TRBV27,TRBJ2-3,.,TRBD1,CASSSRGHTDTQYF,TGTGCCAGCAGCTCCAGGGGGCACACAGATACGCAGTATTTT
TRBV27,TRBJ1-5,few,TRBD1,CASSLIQGSQPQHF,TGTGCCAGCAGCCTCATACAGGGGAGTCAGCCCCAGCATTTT
TRBV5-4,TRBJ2-2,.,TRBD2,CASSLGRLAGNTGELFF,TGTGCCAGCAGCTTAGGTCGCCTAGCGGGGAACACCGGGGAGCTGTTTTTT
TRBV6-5,TRBJ1-6,once,TRBD1,CASSFRTGRISPLHF,TGTGCCAGCAGTTTCCGGACAGGGCGGATTTCACCCCTCCACTTT
TRBV5-1,TRBJ1-4,.,.,CASSLTRDTATNEKLFF,TGCGCCAGCAGCTTGACCCGGGACACAGCAACTAATGAAAAACTGTTTTTT
TRBV6-5,TRBJ2-7,once,.,CASSYSASSYEQYF,TGTGCCAGCAGTTACTCGGCCAGTTCCTACGAGCAGTACTTC
TRBV30,TRBJ1-6,once,.,CAWSVGGGYNSPLHF,TGTGCCTGGAGTGTAGGGGGGGGCTACAATTCACCCCTCCACTTT
TRBV5-4,TRBJ2-1,.,TRBD2,CASSPGTTEQFF,TGTGCCAGCAGCCCTGGGACTACAGAGCAGTTCTTC